This T cell receptor beta chain was found in a study of OX40 agonist ivuxolimab in advanced cancers. In the study overall: Ivuxolimab doses were 0.01, 0.1, 0.3, 1.5, 3 or 10 mg/kg every 2 weeks. Those enrolled were 80% to 85% male, with a mean age of about 66 years and ages from about 20 to 90.

The CDR3 totals 16 residues. Looked up from germline, CDR1 is LNHDA and CDR2 is SQIVND (reference sequence). V gave up 3 bases and J gave up 0 bases; unmatched junction bases: 6. With autoimmune disease history or systemic immunosuppression, patients were excluded. As for this clone: Its antigen remains unknown.

Findings and limits, study-wide: Expanded clones were, on average, more numerous in CD8+ T cells than in CD4+.

The assay was immunoSEQ multiplex PCR, and TCRdb's table has in-frame clones only and misses some. The top ten hold over 2% of the sample, which has more than 45,000 clones, around 77% seen once. The rearrangement joins TRBV19 to TRBJ1-1; TRBD1 aligns across 8 bases. The clonotype originates from an adult with an advanced solid tumor such as melanoma, head and neck, liver or kidney cancer. The material was CD4+ or CD8+ T cells sorted from blood, obtained in a trial of the OX40 agonist ivuxolimab. The CDR3 DNA sequence: TGTGCCAGTAGTATCATCCCAGGGGGCATGAACACTGAAGCTTTCTTT. Translation: CASSIIPGGMNTEAFF.